These T cell receptor beta chains were read from a single sample in a study of shared clonotypes between healthy human individuals. The table came from immunoSEQ multiplex PCR; TCRdb's copy has only in-frame clones and leaves some out. The sample consists of around 2.1 million clones, more than 85% of them appearing once. Sequencing was carried out using naive CD8+ T cells from PBMCs. The receptors derive from a young man in good health. Some clones in this sample may be carry-over from other donors' samples. CDR3s include the opening cysteine and the closing phenylalanine or tryptophan. Each record gives: CDR3 protein, J gene, V gene.

CDR3aa: CASSLVGTPVSSYGYTF; j_gene: TRBJ1-2; v_gene: TRBV27
CDR3aa: CASSLEGLRGQGVEQYF; j_gene: TRBJ2-7; v_gene: TRBV7-9
CDR3aa: CASSRPLGPGQPQHF; j_gene: TRBJ1-5; v_gene: TRBV28
CDR3aa: CASSTVGADTQYF; j_gene: TRBJ2-3; v_gene: TRBV18
CDR3aa: CATSRGLAGLYEQYF; j_gene: TRBJ2-7; v_gene: TRBV15
CDR3aa: CASRAPTSFGYTF; j_gene: TRBJ1-2; v_gene: TRBV6-1
CDR3aa: CASSQVSLLAGAHNEQFF; j_gene: TRBJ2-1; v_gene: TRBV4-1
CDR3aa: CASSSDWTSNQPQHF; j_gene: TRBJ1-5; v_gene: TRBV11-2
CDR3aa: CAISEGQGGVIGYEQYF; j_gene: TRBJ2-7; v_gene: TRBV10-3
CDR3aa: CASRENGGYNEQFF; j_gene: TRBJ2-1; v_gene: TRBV25-1
CDR3aa: CASSWGQGAGNTEAFF; j_gene: TRBJ1-1; v_gene: TRBV6-5
CDR3aa: CASSLGRGGYGYTF; j_gene: TRBJ1-2; v_gene: TRBV13